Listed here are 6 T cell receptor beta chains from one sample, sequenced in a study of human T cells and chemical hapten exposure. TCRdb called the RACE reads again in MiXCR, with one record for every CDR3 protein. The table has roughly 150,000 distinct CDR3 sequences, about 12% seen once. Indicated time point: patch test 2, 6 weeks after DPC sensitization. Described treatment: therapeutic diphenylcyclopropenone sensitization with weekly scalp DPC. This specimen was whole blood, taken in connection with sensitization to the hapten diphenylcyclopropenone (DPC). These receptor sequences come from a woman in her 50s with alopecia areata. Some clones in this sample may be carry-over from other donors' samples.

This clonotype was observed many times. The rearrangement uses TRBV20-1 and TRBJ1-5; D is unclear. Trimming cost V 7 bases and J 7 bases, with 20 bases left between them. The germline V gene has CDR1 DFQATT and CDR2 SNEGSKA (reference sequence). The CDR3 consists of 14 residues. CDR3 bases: TGCAGTGTTTCGACCGGACTCCCCGAACAGCCCCAGCATTTT. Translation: CSVSTGLPEQPQHF.

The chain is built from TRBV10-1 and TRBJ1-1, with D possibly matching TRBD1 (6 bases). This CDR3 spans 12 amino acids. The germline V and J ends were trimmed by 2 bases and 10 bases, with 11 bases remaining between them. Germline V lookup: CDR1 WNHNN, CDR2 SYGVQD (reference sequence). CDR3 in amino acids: CASSEGGRGAFF. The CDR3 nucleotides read TGCGCCAGCAGTGAGGGGGGGCGCGGAGCTTTCTTT.

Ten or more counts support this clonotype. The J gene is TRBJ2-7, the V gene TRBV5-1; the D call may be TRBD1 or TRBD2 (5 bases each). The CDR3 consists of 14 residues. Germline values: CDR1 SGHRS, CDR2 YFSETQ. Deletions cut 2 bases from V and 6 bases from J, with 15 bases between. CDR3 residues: CASSLRDPGGEQYF. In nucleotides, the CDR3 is TGCGCCAGCAGCTTACGGGACCCTGGGGGCGAGCAGTACTTC. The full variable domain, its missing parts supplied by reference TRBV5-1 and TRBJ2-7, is KAGVTQTPRYLIKTRGQQVTLSCSPISGHRSVSWYQQTPGQGLQFLFEYFSETQRNKGNFPGRFSGRQFSNSRSEMNVSTLELGDSALYLCASSLRDPGGEQYFGPGTRLTVT.

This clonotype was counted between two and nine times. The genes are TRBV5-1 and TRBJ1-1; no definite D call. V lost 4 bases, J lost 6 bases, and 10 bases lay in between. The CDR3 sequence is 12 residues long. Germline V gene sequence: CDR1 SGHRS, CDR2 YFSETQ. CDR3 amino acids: CASSPLGPEAFF. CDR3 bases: TGCGCCAGCAGCCCGCTAGGTCCTGAAGCTTTCTTT.

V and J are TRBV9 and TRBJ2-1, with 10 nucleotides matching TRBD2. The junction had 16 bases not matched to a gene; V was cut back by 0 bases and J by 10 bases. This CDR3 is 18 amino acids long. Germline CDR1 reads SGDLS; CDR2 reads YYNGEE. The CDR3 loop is CASSVGLPSGRAKEEQFF. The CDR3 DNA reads TGTGCCAGCAGCGTAGGATTGCCGAGCGGGAGGGCCAAGGAAGAGCAGTTCTTC.

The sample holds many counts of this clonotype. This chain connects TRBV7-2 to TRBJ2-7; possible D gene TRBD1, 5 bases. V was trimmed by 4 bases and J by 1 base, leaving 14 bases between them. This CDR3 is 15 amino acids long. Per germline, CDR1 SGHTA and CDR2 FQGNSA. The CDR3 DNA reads TGTGCCAGCAGCTCCAGGGCCCCCCGTTCCTACGAGCAGTACTTC. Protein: CASSSRAPRSYEQYF.